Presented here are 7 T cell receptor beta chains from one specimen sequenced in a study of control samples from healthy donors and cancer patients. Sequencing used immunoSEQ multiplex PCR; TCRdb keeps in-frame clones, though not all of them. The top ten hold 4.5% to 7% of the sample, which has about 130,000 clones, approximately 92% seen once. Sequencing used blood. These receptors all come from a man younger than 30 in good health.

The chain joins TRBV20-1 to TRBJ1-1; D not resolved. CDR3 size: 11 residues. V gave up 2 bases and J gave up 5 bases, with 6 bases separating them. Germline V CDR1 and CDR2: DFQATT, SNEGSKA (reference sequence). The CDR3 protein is CSARYGTEAFF. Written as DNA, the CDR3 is TGCAGTGCTAGATATGGAACTGAAGCTTTCTTT.

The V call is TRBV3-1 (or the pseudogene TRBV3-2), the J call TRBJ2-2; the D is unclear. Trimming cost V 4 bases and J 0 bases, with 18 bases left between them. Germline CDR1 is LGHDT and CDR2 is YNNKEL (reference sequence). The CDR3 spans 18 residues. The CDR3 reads CASSLSPQRAANTGELFF. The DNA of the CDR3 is TGTGCCAGCAGCCTAAGCCCCCAAAGGGCAGCGAACACCGGGGAGCTGTTTTTT.

CDR3: CASSYRDRGSGETQYF. The CDR3 coding sequence is TGTGCCAGCAGTTATCGGGACAGGGGGTCGGGGGAGACCCAGTACTTC. This chain links TRBV6-6 with TRBJ2-5; 11 bases agree with TRBD1. The CDR3 has 16 amino acids. Trimming at V came to 3 bases and at J to 5 bases, leaving 8 bases not matched to a gene. Germline assignment: CDR1 MNHNY and CDR2 SVGAGI (reference sequence).

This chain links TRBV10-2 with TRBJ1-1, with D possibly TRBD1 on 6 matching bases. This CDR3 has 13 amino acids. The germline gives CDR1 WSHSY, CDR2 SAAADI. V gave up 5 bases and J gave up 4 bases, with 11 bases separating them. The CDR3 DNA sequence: TGCGCCAGCAGTACAGGGCAGGGCACTGAAGCTTTCTTT. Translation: CASSTGQGTEAFF.

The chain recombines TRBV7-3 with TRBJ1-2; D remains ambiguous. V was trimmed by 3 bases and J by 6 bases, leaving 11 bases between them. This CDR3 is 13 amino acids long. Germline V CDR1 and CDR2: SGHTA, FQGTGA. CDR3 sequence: CASSLYPGNGYTF. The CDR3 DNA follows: TGTGCCAGCAGCTTGTATCCCGGGAATGGCTACACCTTC.

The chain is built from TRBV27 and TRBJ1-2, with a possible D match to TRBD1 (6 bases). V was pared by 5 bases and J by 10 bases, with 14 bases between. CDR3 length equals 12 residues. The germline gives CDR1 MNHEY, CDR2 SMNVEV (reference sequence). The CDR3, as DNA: TGTGCCAGCAGTCCAACCCCGGGGGCCTACACCTTC. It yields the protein CASSPTPGAYTF.

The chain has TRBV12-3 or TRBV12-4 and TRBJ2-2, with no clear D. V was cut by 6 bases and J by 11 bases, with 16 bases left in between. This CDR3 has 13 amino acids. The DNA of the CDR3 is TGTGCCAGCAGGACCTCGCCCTCGGTTGAGCTGTTTTTT. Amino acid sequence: CASRTSPSVELFF.